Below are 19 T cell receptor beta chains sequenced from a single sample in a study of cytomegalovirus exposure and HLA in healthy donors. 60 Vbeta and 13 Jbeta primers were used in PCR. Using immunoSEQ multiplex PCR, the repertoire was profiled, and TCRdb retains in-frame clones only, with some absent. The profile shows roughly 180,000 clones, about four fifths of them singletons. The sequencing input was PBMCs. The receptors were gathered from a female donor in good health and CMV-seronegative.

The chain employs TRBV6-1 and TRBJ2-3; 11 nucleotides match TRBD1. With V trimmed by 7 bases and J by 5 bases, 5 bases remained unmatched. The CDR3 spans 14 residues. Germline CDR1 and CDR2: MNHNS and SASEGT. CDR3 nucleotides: TGTGCCAGCAACCCGGACAGGGGGCAAGATACGCAGTATTTT. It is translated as CASNPDRGQDTQYF.

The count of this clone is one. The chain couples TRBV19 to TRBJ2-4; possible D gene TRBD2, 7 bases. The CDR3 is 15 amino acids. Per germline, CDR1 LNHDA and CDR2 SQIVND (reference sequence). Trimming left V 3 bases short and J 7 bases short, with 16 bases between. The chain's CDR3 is CASSILARGGNIQYF. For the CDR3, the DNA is TGTGCCAGTAGTATCTTGGCTAGGGGGGGTAACATTCAGTACTTC. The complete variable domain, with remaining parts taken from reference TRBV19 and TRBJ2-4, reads DGGITQSPKYLFRKEGQNVTLSCEQNLNHDAMYWYRQDPGQGLRLIYYSQIVNDFQKGDIAEGYSVSREKKESFPLTVTSAQKNPTAFYLCASSILARGGNIQYFGAGTRLSVL.

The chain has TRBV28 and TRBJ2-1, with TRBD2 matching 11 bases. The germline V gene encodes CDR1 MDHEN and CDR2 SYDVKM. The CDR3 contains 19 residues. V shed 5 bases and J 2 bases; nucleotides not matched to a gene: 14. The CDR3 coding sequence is TGTGCCAGCAGTCCCCGGACCGGACTAGCGGGTGATACCTACAATGAGCAGTTCTTC. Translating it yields CASSPRTGLAGDTYNEQFF.

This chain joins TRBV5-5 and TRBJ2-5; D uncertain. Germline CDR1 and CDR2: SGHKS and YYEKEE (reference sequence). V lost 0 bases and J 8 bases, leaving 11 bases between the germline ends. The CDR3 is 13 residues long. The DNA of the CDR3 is TGTGCCAGCAGCTTGGCCTCAGAGGTAACCCAGTACTTC. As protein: CASSLASEVTQYF.

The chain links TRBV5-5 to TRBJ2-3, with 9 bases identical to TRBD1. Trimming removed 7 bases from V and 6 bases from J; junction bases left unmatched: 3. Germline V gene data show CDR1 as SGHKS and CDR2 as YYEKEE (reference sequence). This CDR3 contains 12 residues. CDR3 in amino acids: CASGTGFDTQYF. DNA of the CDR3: TGTGCCAGCGGGACAGGGTTTGATACGCAGTATTTT.

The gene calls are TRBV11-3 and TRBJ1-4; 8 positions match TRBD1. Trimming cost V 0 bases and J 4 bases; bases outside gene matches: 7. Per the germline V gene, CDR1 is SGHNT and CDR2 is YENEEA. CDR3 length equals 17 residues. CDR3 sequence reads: CASSLDGSDRVNEKLFF. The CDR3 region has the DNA TGTGCCAGCAGCTTAGACGGCTCGGACAGGGTTAATGAAAAACTGTTTTTT.

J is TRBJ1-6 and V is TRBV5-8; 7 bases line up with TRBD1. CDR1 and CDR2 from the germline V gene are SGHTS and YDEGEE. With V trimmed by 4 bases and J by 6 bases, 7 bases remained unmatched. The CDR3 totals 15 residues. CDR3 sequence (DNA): TGTGCCAGCAGCCCCGGGACAGCACTTAATTCACCCCTCCACTTT. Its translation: CASSPGTALNSPLHF.

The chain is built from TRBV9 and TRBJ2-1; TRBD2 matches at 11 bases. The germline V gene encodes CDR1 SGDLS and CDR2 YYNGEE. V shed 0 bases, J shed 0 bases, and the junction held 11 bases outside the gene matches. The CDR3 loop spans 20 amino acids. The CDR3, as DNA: TGTGCCAGCAGCGTAGCCGGGCTAGCGGGAGGCGTTAGCTCCTACAATGAGCAGTTCTTC. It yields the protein CASSVAGLAGGVSSYNEQFF.

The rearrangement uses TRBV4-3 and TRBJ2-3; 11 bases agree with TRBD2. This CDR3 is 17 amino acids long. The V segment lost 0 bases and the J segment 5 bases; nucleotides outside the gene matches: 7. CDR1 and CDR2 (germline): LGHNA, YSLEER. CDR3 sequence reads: CASSQDSLAGGLDTQYF. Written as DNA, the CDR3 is TGCGCCAGCAGCCAAGACAGTCTAGCGGGAGGTCTAGATACGCAGTATTTT.

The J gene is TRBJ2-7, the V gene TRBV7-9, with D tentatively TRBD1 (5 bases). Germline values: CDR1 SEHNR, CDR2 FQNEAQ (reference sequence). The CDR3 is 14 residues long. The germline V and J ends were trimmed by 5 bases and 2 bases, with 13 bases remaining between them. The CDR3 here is CASSPQGSPYEQYF. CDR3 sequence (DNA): TGTGCCAGCAGCCCTCAGGGATCGCCCTACGAGCAGTACTTC.

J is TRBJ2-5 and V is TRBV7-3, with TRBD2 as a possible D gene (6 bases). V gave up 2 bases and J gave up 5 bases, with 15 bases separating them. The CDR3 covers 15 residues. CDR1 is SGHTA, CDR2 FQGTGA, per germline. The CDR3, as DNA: TGTGCCAGCAGCTTAGGTCGGGAGCGGTGGGAGACCCAGTACTTC. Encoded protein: CASSLGRERWETQYF.

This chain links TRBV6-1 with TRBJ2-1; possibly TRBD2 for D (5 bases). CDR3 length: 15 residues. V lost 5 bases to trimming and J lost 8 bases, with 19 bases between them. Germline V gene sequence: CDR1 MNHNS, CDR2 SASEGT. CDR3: CASSTPGRFGDEQFF. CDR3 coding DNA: TGTGCCAGCAGTACCCCCGGACGGTTCGGGGATGAGCAGTTCTTC.

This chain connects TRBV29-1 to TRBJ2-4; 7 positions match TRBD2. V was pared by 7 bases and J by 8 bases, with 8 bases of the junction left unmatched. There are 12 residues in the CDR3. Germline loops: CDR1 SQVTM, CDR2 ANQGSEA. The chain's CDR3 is CSGGGGPDIQYF. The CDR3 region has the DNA TGCAGCGGGGGGGGAGGCCCGGACATTCAGTACTTC.

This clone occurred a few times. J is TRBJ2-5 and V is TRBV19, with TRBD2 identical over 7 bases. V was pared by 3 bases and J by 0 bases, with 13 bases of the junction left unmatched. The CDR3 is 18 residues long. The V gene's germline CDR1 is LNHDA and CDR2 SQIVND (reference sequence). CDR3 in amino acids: CASSIQPGGTTYQETQYF. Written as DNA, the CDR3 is TGTGCCAGTAGTATCCAACCGGGGGGAACAACGTACCAAGAGACCCAGTACTTC.

The CDR3 DNA reads TGTGCCAGCAGCTCGCAGGGGCCCTACGAGCAGTACTTC. Translated, it gives CASSSQGPYEQYF. This chain links TRBV7-8 with TRBJ2-7, with a possible D match to TRBD1 (6 bases). The germline V gene has CDR1 SGHVS and CDR2 FQNEAQ. V shed 4 bases and J shed 2 bases, with 9 bases lying between them. The CDR3 has 13 residues.

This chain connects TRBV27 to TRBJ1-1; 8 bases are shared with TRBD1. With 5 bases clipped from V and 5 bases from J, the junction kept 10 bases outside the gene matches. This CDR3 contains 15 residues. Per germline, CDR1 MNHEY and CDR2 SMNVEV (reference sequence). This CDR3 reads CASSLGQGTETEAFF. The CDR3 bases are TGTGCCAGCAGTCTCGGACAGGGTACGGAAACTGAAGCTTTCTTT.

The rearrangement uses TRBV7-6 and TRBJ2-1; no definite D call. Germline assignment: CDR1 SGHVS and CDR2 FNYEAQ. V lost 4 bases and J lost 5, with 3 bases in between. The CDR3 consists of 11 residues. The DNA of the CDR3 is TGTGCCAGCAGCTCTGACAATGAGCAGTTCTTC. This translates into CASSSDNEQFF.

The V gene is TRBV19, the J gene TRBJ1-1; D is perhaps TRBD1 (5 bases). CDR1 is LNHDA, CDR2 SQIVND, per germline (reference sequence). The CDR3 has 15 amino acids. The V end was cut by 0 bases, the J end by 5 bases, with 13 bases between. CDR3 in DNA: TGTGCCAGTAGTATAGATCAGGGAATTCGGACTGAAGCTTTCTTT. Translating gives CASSIDQGIRTEAFF.

The CDR3 DNA reads as TGTGCCAGCAGCTTAATAGGGGCAGCGGGAGGTGCAGATACGCAGTATTTT. It is translated as CASSLIGAAGGADTQYF. The chain employs TRBV7-3 and TRBJ2-3, with TRBD2 matching over 9 bases. Germline V gene lookup returns CDR1 SGHTA and CDR2 FQGTGA. There are 17 residues in the CDR3. The junction had 9 bases not matched to a gene; V was cut back by 1 base and J by 4 bases.